This section outlines one T cell receptor beta chain sequence together with its context. CDR1 and CDR2 (germline): SGHTA, FQGNSA. V was shortened by 5 bases and J by 0 bases, with 10 bases between the two germline ends. The CDR3 runs to 15 residues. This record belongs to a study of shared clonotypes between healthy human individuals. TCRdb's copy holds only in-frame clones and misses some; the assay was immunoSEQ multiplex PCR. The sample yields about 490,000 clones, around 80% seen once. The sample was PBMCs. The chain joins TRBV7-2 to TRBJ1-4; possible D gene TRBD1, 5 bases. The TCR was taken from a woman aged 40 to 49 in good health. Some clones in this sample may be carry-over from other donors' samples. The CDR3 region is CASSPTTATNEKLFF. In nucleotides, the CDR3 is TGTGCCAGCAGCCCCACGACAGCAACTAATGAAAAACTGTTTTTT.